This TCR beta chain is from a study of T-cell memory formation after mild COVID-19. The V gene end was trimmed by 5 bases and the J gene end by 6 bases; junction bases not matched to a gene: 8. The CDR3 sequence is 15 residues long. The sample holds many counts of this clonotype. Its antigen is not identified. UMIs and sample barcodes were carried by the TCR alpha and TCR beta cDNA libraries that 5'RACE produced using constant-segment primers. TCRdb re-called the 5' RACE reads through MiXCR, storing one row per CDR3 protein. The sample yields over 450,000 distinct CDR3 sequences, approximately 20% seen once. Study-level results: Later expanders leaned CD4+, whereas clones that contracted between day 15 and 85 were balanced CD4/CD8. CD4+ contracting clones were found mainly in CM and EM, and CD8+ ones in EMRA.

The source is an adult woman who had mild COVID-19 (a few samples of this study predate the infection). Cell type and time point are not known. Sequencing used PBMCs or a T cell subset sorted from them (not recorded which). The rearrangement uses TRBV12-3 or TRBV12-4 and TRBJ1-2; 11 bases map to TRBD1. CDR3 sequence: CASSPGQGASHGYTF. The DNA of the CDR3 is TGTGCCAGCAGTCCTGGACAGGGGGCATCTCATGGCTACACCTTC.